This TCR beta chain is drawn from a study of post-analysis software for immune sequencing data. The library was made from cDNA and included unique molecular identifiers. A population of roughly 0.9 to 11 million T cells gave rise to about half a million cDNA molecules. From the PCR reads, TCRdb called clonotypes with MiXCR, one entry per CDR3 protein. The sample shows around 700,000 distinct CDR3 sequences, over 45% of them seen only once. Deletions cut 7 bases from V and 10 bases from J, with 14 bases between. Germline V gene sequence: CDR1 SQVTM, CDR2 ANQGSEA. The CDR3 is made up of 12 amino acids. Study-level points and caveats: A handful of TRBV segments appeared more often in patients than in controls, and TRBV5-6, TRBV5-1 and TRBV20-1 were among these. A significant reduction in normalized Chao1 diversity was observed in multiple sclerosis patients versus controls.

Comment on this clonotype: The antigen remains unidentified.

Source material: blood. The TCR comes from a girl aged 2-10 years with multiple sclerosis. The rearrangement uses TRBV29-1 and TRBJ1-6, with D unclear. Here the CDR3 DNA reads TGCAGCGCCTTTGGGGAGAGATCACCCCTCCACTTT. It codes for CSAFGERSPLHF.